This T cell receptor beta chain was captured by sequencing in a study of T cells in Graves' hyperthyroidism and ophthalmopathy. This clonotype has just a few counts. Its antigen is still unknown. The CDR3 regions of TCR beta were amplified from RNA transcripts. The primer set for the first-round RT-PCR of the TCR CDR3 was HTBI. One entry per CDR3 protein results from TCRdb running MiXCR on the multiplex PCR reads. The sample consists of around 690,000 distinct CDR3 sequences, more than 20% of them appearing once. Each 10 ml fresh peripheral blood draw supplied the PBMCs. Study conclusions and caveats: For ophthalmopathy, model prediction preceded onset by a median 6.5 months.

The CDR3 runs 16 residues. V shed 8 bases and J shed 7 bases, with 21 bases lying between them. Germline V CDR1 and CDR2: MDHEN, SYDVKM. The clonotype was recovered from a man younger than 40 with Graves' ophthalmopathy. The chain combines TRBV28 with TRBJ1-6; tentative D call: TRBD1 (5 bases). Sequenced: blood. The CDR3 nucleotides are TGTGCCAGCTCCGACCCCCCTCCAGGGCACAATTCACCCCTCCACTTT. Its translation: CASSDPPPGHNSPLHF.